The 7 T cell receptor beta chains below were found in one sample sequenced in a study of blood T cell repertoires in COVID-19 (TCRdb year 2020). Libraries were constructed by the immunoSEQ multiplex PCR assay. As stored in TCRdb, this immuneACCESS dataset retains in-frame rearrangements with V and J assigned. A fraction of the clones does not appear; measured against another copy, unresolved V genes explain less than half of the discrepancy, and the remainder lacks a known reason. The sample table lists hundreds of thousands of clones, 80% to 90% of them with a count of one. The ten largest account for around 2.1% of the sample. Sequencing input: PBMCs or T cells enriched from blood (not recorded which). The receptors stem from a man aged 25-40 years who had recovered from COVID-19.

This rearrangement joins TRBV7-9 to TRBJ1-1; weak D call: TRBD1 (5 bases). CDR3 length: 14 residues. The V end was cut by 5 bases, the J end by 5 bases, with 15 bases between. Germline-derived CDR1 and CDR2 are SEHNR and FQNEAQ (reference sequence). In DNA, the CDR3 is TGTGCCAGCAGCCCGCGGGGCGGGGGGACTGAAGCTTTCTTT. Amino acid sequence: CASSPRGGGTEAFF.

J is TRBJ2-5 and V is TRBV5-4; 14 nucleotides line up with TRBD2. CDR3 length: 16 amino acids. CDR1 is SGHNT, CDR2 YYREEE, per germline (reference sequence). Trimming cost V 2 bases and J 3 bases; bases outside gene matches: 3. In DNA, the CDR3 is TGTGCCAGCAGCTTCCCGGGACTAGCGGGGGAAGAGACCCAGTACTTC. It specifies CASSFPGLAGEETQYF.

A remark on this clone: The sample has other DNA sequences that encode this CDR3 too. V is TRBV12-3 or TRBV12-4 and J is TRBJ2-7, with D possibly TRBD2 on 5 matching bases. V was cut by 6 bases and J by 3 bases, with 6 bases left in between. The CDR3 totals 11 residues. The CDR3 is CASSRDYEQYF. The CDR3 nucleotides are TGTGCCAGCAGCCGGGACTACGAGCAGTACTTC.

The chain has TRBV19 and TRBJ1-1, with TRBD1 as a possible D gene (5 bases). The CDR3 length is 14 residues. Germline V gene data show CDR1 as LNHDA and CDR2 as SQIVND (reference sequence). V dropped 2 bases and J dropped 3 bases, with 10 bases sitting between them. The CDR3 region is CASSISAGYTEAFF. CDR3 DNA: TGTGCCAGTAGTATATCAGCAGGGTACACTGAAGCTTTCTTT. The entire variable domain, with the rest obtained from reference TRBV19 and TRBJ1-1, is as follows: DGGITQSPKYLFRKEGQNVTLSCEQNLNHDAMYWYRQDPGQGLRLIYYSQIVNDFQKGDIAEGYSVSREKKESFPLTVTSAQKNPTAFYLCASSISAGYTEAFFGQGTRLTVV.

CDR3 loop: CASSWVTGSGGGANVLTF. In nucleotides, the CDR3 is TGCGCCAGCAGCTGGGTTACCGGGTCCGGCGGTGGGGCCAACGTCCTGACTTTC. V is TRBV5-1 and J is TRBJ2-6; unclear D gene. The CDR3 covers 18 residues. With 3 bases removed from V and 3 bases from J, the gap between germline ends came to 19 bases. CDR1 and CDR2 (germline): SGHRS, YFSETQ.

V usage is TRBV6-5 and J usage is TRBJ1-3, with 7 bases identical to TRBD1. The V segment lost 6 bases and the J segment 4 bases; nucleotides outside the gene matches: 6. Germline CDR1 MNHEY, CDR2 SVGAGI. The CDR3 covers 14 residues. The CDR3 nucleotides are TGTGCCAGCAGCCCCTGGACAGGAGGAAACACCATATATTTT. This sequence encodes CASSPWTGGNTIYF.

V gene TRBV5-4 combines with J gene TRBJ2-1; 11 bases line up with TRBD2. The V and J ends lost 0 bases and 5 bases, in that order; junction bases with no gene match: 7. Germline V gene sequence: CDR1 SGHNT, CDR2 YYREEE (reference sequence). The CDR3 is 17 residues long. The CDR3 region has the DNA TGTGCCAGCAGCTTGGCCCATAGCGGGGGGGAAAACAATGAGCAGTTCTTC. Protein product: CASSLAHSGGENNEQFF. The full variable domain, completed using reference TRBV5-4 and TRBJ2-1, is ETGVTQSPTHLIKTRGQQVTLRCSSQSGHNTVSWYQQALGQGPQFIFQYYREEENGRGNFPPRFSGLQFPNYSSELNVNALELDDSALYLCASSLAHSGGENNEQFFGPGTRLTVL.